The rows below give T cell receptor beta chains drawn from one sample of a study of blood T cell repertoires in COVID-19. Produced via immunoSEQ multiplex PCR; TCRdb's table is partial and in-frame only. This sample carries approximately 99,000 clones, roughly 84% of them seen once, and the ten largest clones take 13%. Specimen: peripheral blood. The receptors originated from an older woman in a cohort sampled during active or convalescent COVID-19. Each CDR3 is given with its conserved first and last residue. Fields, in order: D gene, V gene, J gene, clone size, CDR3 DNA, CDR3 protein. D genes are given only for firm matches. Where a row states a size, it is once, few, many or the class of an expanded clone; other rows omit it.

d_call: .
v_call: TRBV24-1
j_call: TRBJ2-3
clone_size: once
cdr3_nt: TGTGCCACCAGCGGAGACACAGATACGCAGTATTTT
cdr3_aa: CATSGDTDTQYF

d_call: TRBD1
v_call: TRBV6-5
j_call: TRBJ1-3
clone_size: .
cdr3_nt: TGTGCCAGCAGTCCTCACAGGGGAACTGGAAACACCATATATTTT
cdr3_aa: CASSPHRGTGNTIYF

d_call: .
v_call: TRBV19
j_call: TRBJ1-4
clone_size: few
cdr3_nt: TGTGCCAGTAGTATTATTGGTGCAGGTAATGAAAAACTGTTTTTT
cdr3_aa: CASSIIGAGNEKLFF

d_call: TRBD1
v_call: TRBV27
j_call: TRBJ1-1
clone_size: .
cdr3_nt: TGTGCCAGCAATACGGCGTGGGACAGGGGGCGCAACACTGAAGCTTTCTTT
cdr3_aa: CASNTAWDRGRNTEAFF

d_call: TRBD2
v_call: TRBV5-1
j_call: TRBJ2-1
clone_size: .
cdr3_nt: TGCGCCAGCAGCCAAGGGACTAGCGGGGCCTACAATGAGCAGTTCTTC
cdr3_aa: CASSQGTSGAYNEQFF

d_call: .
v_call: TRBV11-3
j_call: TRBJ2-3
clone_size: .
cdr3_nt: TGTGCCAGCAGCTCGCACGATCCTGGTTGGGGCCCCACAGATACGCAGTATTTT
cdr3_aa: CASSSHDPGWGPTDTQYF

d_call: .
v_call: TRBV5-6
j_call: TRBJ1-4
clone_size: .
cdr3_nt: TGTGCCAGCAGCTTGGCGGGGAACGGTGAAAAACTGTTTTTT
cdr3_aa: CASSLAGNGEKLFF

d_call: TRBD1
v_call: TRBV11-2
j_call: TRBJ2-3
clone_size: .
cdr3_nt: TGTGCCAGCAGCTTAATCTCTTCCGGGACAGGGGCAGATACGCAGTATTTT
cdr3_aa: CASSLISSGTGADTQYF

d_call: .
v_call: TRBV11-2
j_call: TRBJ2-7
clone_size: .
cdr3_nt: TGTGCCAGCAGCTCGGACGGGAGCTCCTACGAGCAGTACTTC
cdr3_aa: CASSSDGSSYEQYF

d_call: .
v_call: TRBV19
j_call: TRBJ1-5
clone_size: .
cdr3_nt: TGTGCCAGTAGTATTACAGACTATAGCAATCAGCCCCAGCATTTT
cdr3_aa: CASSITDYSNQPQHF

d_call: .
v_call: TRBV12-3/TRBV12-4
j_call: TRBJ2-1
clone_size: .
cdr3_nt: TGTGCCAGCAGCCTAGAGGGCCTAGGACAGTTCTTC
cdr3_aa: CASSLEGLGQFF

d_call: .
v_call: TRBV29-1
j_call: TRBJ1-1
clone_size: .
cdr3_nt: TGCAGCGTTTCACGGGGAAGGGCTGAAGCTTTCTTT
cdr3_aa: CSVSRGRAEAFF

d_call: TRBD1
v_call: TRBV7-2
j_call: TRBJ1-4
clone_size: .
cdr3_nt: TGTGCCAGCAGCGCCGACAGGGGGCACGGAAAACTGTTTTTT
cdr3_aa: CASSADRGHGKLFF

d_call: .
v_call: TRBV6-5
j_call: TRBJ2-2
clone_size: .
cdr3_nt: TGTGCCAGCACCTCCACAAACACCGGGGAGCTGTTTTTT
cdr3_aa: CASTSTNTGELFF

d_call: .
v_call: TRBV5-1
j_call: TRBJ1-2
clone_size: once
cdr3_nt: TGCGCCAGCAGCTTGGCTATGCGGGGACCGGCAGGAACTAACTATGGCTACACCTTC
cdr3_aa: CASSLAMRGPAGTNYGYTF

d_call: TRBD1
v_call: TRBV6-6
j_call: TRBJ2-3
clone_size: .
cdr3_nt: TGTGCCAGCAGGCCACAGGGGCCTAGCACAGATACGCAGTATTTT
cdr3_aa: CASRPQGPSTDTQYF

d_call: .
v_call: TRBV30
j_call: TRBJ1-1
clone_size: .
cdr3_nt: TGTGCCTGGCTTGTAGGGACAGAAGCTTTCTTT
cdr3_aa: CAWLVGTEAFF

d_call: .
v_call: TRBV3-1/TRBV3-2
j_call: TRBJ1-3
clone_size: .
cdr3_nt: TGTGCCAGCAGCCAGTACAGGGATAGGGCTGGAAACACCATATATTTT
cdr3_aa: CASSQYRDRAGNTIYF

d_call: TRBD1
v_call: TRBV2
j_call: TRBJ1-6
clone_size: .
cdr3_nt: TGTGCCAGCAGTGAACAGGGGGTGGATAATTCACCCCTCCACTTT
cdr3_aa: CASSEQGVDNSPLHF

d_call: TRBD2
v_call: TRBV10-2
j_call: TRBJ2-3
clone_size: .
cdr3_nt: TGCGCCAGCAGGGAAGCGGGGGGAAGCACAGATACGCAGTATTTT
cdr3_aa: CASREAGGSTDTQYF

d_call: .
v_call: TRBV27
j_call: TRBJ2-3
clone_size: .
cdr3_nt: TGTGCCAGCAGTTTACGCGGCCACCGCCCGGATACGCAGTATTTT
cdr3_aa: CASSLRGHRPDTQYF

d_call: .
v_call: TRBV5-4
j_call: TRBJ2-5
clone_size: .
cdr3_nt: TGTGCCAGCAGCTTGGACAGGCCTACTGAGACCCAGTACTTC
cdr3_aa: CASSLDRPTETQYF

d_call: TRBD1
v_call: TRBV10-1
j_call: TRBJ1-5
clone_size: .
cdr3_nt: TGCGCCAGAGCAGACAGGGAAGGGAGTGGTAGTCAGCCCCAGCATTTT
cdr3_aa: CARADREGSGSQPQHF

d_call: TRBD1
v_call: TRBV29-1
j_call: TRBJ2-5
clone_size: .
cdr3_nt: TGCAGCGTTGGGGACAGGGTGGAGACCCAGTACTTC
cdr3_aa: CSVGDRVETQYF

d_call: .
v_call: TRBV20-1
j_call: TRBJ2-3
clone_size: .
cdr3_nt: TGCAGTGTCCTGGGCGATACGCAGTATTTT
cdr3_aa: CSVLGDTQYF

d_call: .
v_call: TRBV27
j_call: TRBJ1-1
clone_size: .
cdr3_nt: TGTGCCAGCAGGAGACAGGTGACGACTTTCTTT
cdr3_aa: CASRRQVTTFF

d_call: .
v_call: TRBV29-1
j_call: TRBJ2-1
clone_size: .
cdr3_nt: TGCAGCGTTGACAACTCGCCTGGTGTTAACAATGAGCAGTTCTTC
cdr3_aa: CSVDNSPGVNNEQFF

d_call: TRBD1
v_call: TRBV2
j_call: TRBJ1-1
clone_size: .
cdr3_nt: TGTGCCAGCAAGGACAGGGTTGACACTGAAGCTTTCTTT
cdr3_aa: CASKDRVDTEAFF

d_call: TRBD1
v_call: TRBV5-4
j_call: TRBJ2-7
clone_size: few
cdr3_nt: TGTGCCAGCAGCTTGGGGGTCGGGACAGCTGAGCAGTACTTC
cdr3_aa: CASSLGVGTAEQYF

d_call: TRBD1
v_call: TRBV7-2
j_call: TRBJ1-2
clone_size: .
cdr3_nt: TGTGCCAGCAGCCCCCGGGACAGATTCCCCTTTGATCATGGCTACACCTTC
cdr3_aa: CASSPRDRFPFDHGYTF

d_call: TRBD2
v_call: TRBV11-3
j_call: TRBJ2-1
clone_size: .
cdr3_nt: TGTGCCAGCAGCAAGACTAGCGGGAGTAGGTCTGAGCAGTTCTTC
cdr3_aa: CASSKTSGSRSEQFF

d_call: .
v_call: TRBV28
j_call: TRBJ1-5
clone_size: .
cdr3_nt: TGTGCCGCCCTCCCGGGGGGATTATCTCAGCCCCAGCATTTT
cdr3_aa: CAALPGGLSQPQHF

d_call: .
v_call: TRBV19
j_call: TRBJ2-1
clone_size: .
cdr3_nt: TGTGCCAGTAGTATAGAAGGGGACTACAATGAGCAGTTCTTC
cdr3_aa: CASSIEGDYNEQFF

d_call: TRBD1
v_call: TRBV4-1
j_call: TRBJ2-3
clone_size: .
cdr3_nt: TGCGCCAGCAGCCGTCTGGACAGGGTAGGAAATACGCAGTATTTT
cdr3_aa: CASSRLDRVGNTQYF

d_call: TRBD1
v_call: TRBV5-1
j_call: TRBJ2-7
clone_size: .
cdr3_nt: TGCGCCAGCAGCCCCGGACAGGGCGGCTACGAGCAGTACTTC
cdr3_aa: CASSPGQGGYEQYF

d_call: .
v_call: TRBV5-1
j_call: TRBJ1-4
clone_size: .
cdr3_nt: TGCGCCAGCAGCTCCGACAATGGAGAAAAACTGTTTTTT
cdr3_aa: CASSSDNGEKLFF

d_call: TRBD2
v_call: TRBV6-5
j_call: TRBJ2-1
clone_size: .
cdr3_nt: TGTGCCAGCAGTCTAGCGGGGGGACCTAATGAGCAGTTCTTC
cdr3_aa: CASSLAGGPNEQFF

d_call: TRBD1
v_call: TRBV19
j_call: TRBJ1-1
clone_size: .
cdr3_nt: TGTGCCAGTAGTACCCAGGGGGCGACTGAAGCTTTCTTT
cdr3_aa: CASSTQGATEAFF

d_call: .
v_call: TRBV5-1
j_call: TRBJ1-5
clone_size: few
cdr3_nt: TGCGCCAGCAGCCAAGACAGGAATCAGCCCCAGCATTTT
cdr3_aa: CASSQDRNQPQHF

d_call: TRBD1
v_call: TRBV3-1/TRBV3-2
j_call: TRBJ1-1
clone_size: .
cdr3_nt: TGTGCCAGCAGCCAATTGACAGGGGGACATGAAGCTTTCTTT
cdr3_aa: CASSQLTGGHEAFF

d_call: .
v_call: TRBV4-2
j_call: TRBJ2-1
clone_size: .
cdr3_nt: TGTGCCAGCAGCCAAGCTTTGGGTTCGGGAGCCTACAATAAGCAGTTCTTC
cdr3_aa: CASSQALGSGAYNKQFF

d_call: TRBD1
v_call: TRBV3-1/TRBV3-2
j_call: TRBJ2-6
clone_size: .
cdr3_nt: TGTGCCAGCACCGACAGGGCTGGGGCCAACGTCCTGACTTTC
cdr3_aa: CASTDRAGANVLTF